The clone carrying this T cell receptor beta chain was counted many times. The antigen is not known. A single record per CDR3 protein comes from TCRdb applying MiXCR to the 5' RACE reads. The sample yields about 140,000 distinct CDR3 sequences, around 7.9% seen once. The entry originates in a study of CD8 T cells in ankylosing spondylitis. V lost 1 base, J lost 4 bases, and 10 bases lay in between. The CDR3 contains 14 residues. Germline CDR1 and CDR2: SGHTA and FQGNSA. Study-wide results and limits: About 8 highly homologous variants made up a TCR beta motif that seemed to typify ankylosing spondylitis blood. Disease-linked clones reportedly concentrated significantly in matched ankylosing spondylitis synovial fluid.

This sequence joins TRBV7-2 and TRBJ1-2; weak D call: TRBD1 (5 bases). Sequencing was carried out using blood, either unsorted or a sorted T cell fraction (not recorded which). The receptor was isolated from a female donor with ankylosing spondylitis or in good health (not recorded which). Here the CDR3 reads CASSLGRQTYGYTF. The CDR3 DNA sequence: TGTGCCAGCAGCTTAGGACGACAGACCTATGGCTACACCTTC.